This T cell receptor beta chain was profiled in a study of PD-L1 blockade in urothelial cancer. Study-wide context: About nine tenths of the roughly 30 patients were men whose urothelial cancer was bladder-origin. A median blood sample held about 140,000 T cells and tens of thousands of unique TCRs.

Broader study findings: Below-median TCR clonality that was measured in pretreatment blood predicted better survival.

On this clone itself: Its specificity is unknown.

Method: immunoSEQ multiplex PCR; TCRdb's copy keeps in-frame clones and lacks some. Counted here are 35,000 to 45,000 clones, around 88% occurring once; the ten biggest clones make up 15% to 20%. The CDR3 is 16 residues long. V lost 0 bases and J lost 8, with 14 bases in between. Per germline, CDR1 SNHLY and CDR2 FYNNEI. The sample in question was PBMCs, obtained around atezolizumab (anti-PD-L1) treatment. The gene calls are TRBV2 and TRBJ1-6; possibly TRBD1 for D (5 bases). This sequence originates from a man aged 60 to 75 with urothelial cancer. The DNA for the CDR3 is TGTGCCAGCAGTGAAGCGCTTAGGGGTGAGCATTCACCCCTCCACTTT. Its translation: CASSEALRGEHSPLHF.